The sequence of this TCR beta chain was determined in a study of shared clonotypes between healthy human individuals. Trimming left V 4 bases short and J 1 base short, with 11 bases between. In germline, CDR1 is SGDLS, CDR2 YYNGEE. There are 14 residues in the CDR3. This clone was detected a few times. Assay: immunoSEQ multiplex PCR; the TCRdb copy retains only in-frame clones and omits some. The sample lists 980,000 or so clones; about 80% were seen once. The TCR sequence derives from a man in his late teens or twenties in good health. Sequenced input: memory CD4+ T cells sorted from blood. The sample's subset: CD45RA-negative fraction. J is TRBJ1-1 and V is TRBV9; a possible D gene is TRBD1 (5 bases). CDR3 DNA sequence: TGTGCCAGCAGCAGAGGGGAGGGGAACACTGAAGCTTTCTTT. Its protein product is CASSRGEGNTEAFF.